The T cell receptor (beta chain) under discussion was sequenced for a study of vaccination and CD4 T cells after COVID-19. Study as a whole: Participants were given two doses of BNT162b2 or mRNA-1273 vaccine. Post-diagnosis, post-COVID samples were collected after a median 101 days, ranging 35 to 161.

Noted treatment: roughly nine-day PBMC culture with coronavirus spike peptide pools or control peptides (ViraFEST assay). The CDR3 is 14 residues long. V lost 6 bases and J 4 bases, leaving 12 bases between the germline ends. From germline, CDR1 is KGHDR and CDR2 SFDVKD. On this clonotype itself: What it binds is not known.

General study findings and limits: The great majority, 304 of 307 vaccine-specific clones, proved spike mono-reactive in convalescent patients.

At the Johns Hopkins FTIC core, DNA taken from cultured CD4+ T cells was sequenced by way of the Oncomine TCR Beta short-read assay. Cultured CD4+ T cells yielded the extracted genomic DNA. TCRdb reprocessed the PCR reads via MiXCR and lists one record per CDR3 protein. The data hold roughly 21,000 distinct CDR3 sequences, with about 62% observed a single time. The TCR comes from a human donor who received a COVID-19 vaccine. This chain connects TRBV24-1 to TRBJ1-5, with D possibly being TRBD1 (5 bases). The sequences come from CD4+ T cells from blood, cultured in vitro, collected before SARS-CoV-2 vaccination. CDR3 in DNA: TGTGCCACCAGTAGGGCAGGGCCAAATCAGCCCCAGCATTTT. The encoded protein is CATSRAGPNQPQHF.